These 7 T cell receptor beta chains originate from one sample sequenced in a study of blood T cells in healthy people across ages. The use of a sample-barcoded 5' primer and a J-beta primer mix characterized a second PCR of about 7 to 12 cycles. TCRdb re-derived calls from the 5' RACE reads in MiXCR, one entry per CDR3 protein. The sample lists 500,000 to 700,000 distinct CDR3 sequences; roughly 31% were seen once. Sequencing used blood. The receptors here all came from a woman older than 75 in good health.

This clonotype was counted only a few times. A clone one base away is much larger, so this may be a read error. V gene TRBV10-3 combines with J gene TRBJ2-7, with 9 bases matching TRBD1. The CDR3 length is 15 residues. J gave up 7 bases and V 5 bases, and 12 bases lay outside the gene matches. Germline CDR1 ENHRY, CDR2 SYGVKD. The CDR3 spells CAISTPGQGYDEQYF. CDR3 nucleotide sequence: TGTGCCATCAGTACCCCGGGACAGGGATACGATGAGCAGTACTTC.

This clonotype has ten or more counts. The CDR3 protein is CAWSGQGDTEAFF. The CDR3 DNA reads as TGTGCCTGGTCGGGACAGGGGGACACTGAAGCTTTCTTT. The rearrangement joins TRBV30 to TRBJ1-1, with 11 bases aligning to TRBD1. The CDR3 covers 13 residues. Germline CDR1 reads GTSNPN; CDR2 reads SVGIG (reference sequence). J was trimmed by 3 bases and V by 5 bases; bases with no gene match: 2.

The chain uses TRBV5-4 and TRBJ2-1; 8 bases are shared with TRBD1. V was clipped by 6 bases and J by 5 bases; unmatched bases: 4. The CDR3 runs to 13 residues. Germline values: CDR1 SGHNT, CDR2 YYREEE (reference sequence). CDR3 DNA: TGTGCCAGCAACTCGACAGGGGACAATGAGCAGTTCTTC. Protein product: CASNSTGDNEQFF.

This clonotype was seen ten or more times. The chain couples TRBV5-1 to TRBJ1-2; maybe TRBD1 (6 bases). Germline loops: CDR1 SGHRS, CDR2 YFSETQ. The length of the CDR3 is 16 residues. V gave up 4 bases and J gave up 0 bases, with 16 bases separating them. CDR3 sequence reads: CASSPRGGTTNYGYTF. Here the CDR3 DNA reads TGCGCCAGCAGCCCGAGGGGGGGGACTACTAACTATGGCTACACCTTC.

A word on this clonotype: A much larger clonotype is one base distant, so this may be a read error. V gene TRBV20-1 combines with J gene TRBJ2-5; D possibly corresponds to TRBD1 (7 bases). The germline V gene has CDR1 DFQATT and CDR2 SNEGSKA (reference sequence). This CDR3 spans 12 amino acids. CDR3: CRARERRDSGYF. In nucleotides, the CDR3 is TGCAGGGCTAGAGAGAGGAGGGACAGTGGGTACTTC.

The genes are TRBV5-1 and TRBJ2-7; D possibly matches TRBD1 or TRBD2 (5 bases each). The V end lost 2 bases, the J end lost 1 base, and 19 bases lay between the germline ends. The CDR3 totals 17 residues. CDR1 is SGHRS and CDR2 is YFSETQ in the germline V gene. The chain's CDR3 is CASSLTGGAGPSYEQYF. As DNA, the CDR3 is TGCGCCAGCAGCTTAACAGGCGGTGCGGGCCCTTCCTACGAGCAGTACTTC.

This chain links TRBV6-5 with TRBJ1-2, with D maybe TRBD1 (5 bases). The CDR3 extends over 16 amino acids. Germline V gene lookup returns CDR1 MNHEY and CDR2 SVGAGI. Trimming cost V 0 bases and J 1 base, with 12 bases left between them. CDR3 in DNA: TGTGCCAGCAGTTACTCGGACATCCGCCTTAACTATGGCTACACCTTC. The encoded protein is CASSYSDIRLNYGYTF.